These 20 T cell receptor beta chains were sequenced from one sample in a study of shared clonotypes between healthy human individuals. Data came from immunoSEQ multiplex PCR; TCRdb stores just in-frame clones and leaves some out. The sample consists of around 2,000,000 clones, roughly 95% of them appearing once. Naive CD8 cells were CD45RO-negative, positively selected for CCR7, excluding terminally differentiated effector memory CD45RA+ cells. Sequencing was done on a sample of naive CD8+ T cells sorted from blood. These receptors came from a man aged 18 to 30 in good health.

V is TRBV19 and J is TRBJ2-7; no firm D call. V lost 6 bases and J 2 bases, leaving 17 bases between the germline ends. Germline V gives CDR1 LNHDA, CDR2 SQIVND (reference sequence). This CDR3 region has 15 residues. The CDR3 bases are TGTGCCAGTAGGTCATGGTCAAGCGACCCCTACGAGCAGTACTTC. Protein: CASRSWSSDPYEQYF. The full variable domain, rest sourced from reference TRBV19 and TRBJ2-7, is DGGITQSPKYLFRKEGQNVTLSCEQNLNHDAMYWYRQDPGQGLRLIYYSQIVNDFQKGDIAEGYSVSREKKESFPLTVTSAQKNPTAFYLCASRSWSSDPYEQYFGPGTRLTVT.

The chain couples TRBV27 to TRBJ1-5, with 7 bases that match TRBD1. CDR1 and CDR2 from the germline V gene are MNHEY and SMNVEV (reference sequence). This CDR3 spans 14 amino acids. The V gene end was trimmed by 6 bases and the J gene end by 4 bases; junction bases not matched to a gene: 6. In DNA form, the CDR3 reads TGTGCCAGCAGCCAGACAGGGAATAATCAGCCCCAGCATTTT. Its translation is CASSQTGNNQPQHF.

The chain joins TRBV6-6 to TRBJ1-1; TRBD1 agrees at 7 bases. The CDR3 loop spans 14 amino acids. Per the germline V gene, CDR1 is MNHNY and CDR2 is SVGAGI (reference sequence). The junction had 11 bases not matched to a gene; V was cut back by 9 bases and J by 4 bases. This CDR3 is CASQGGGRGTEAFF. The CDR3 DNA is TGTGCCAGTCAGGGAGGGGGCCGGGGCACTGAAGCTTTCTTT.

This chain joins TRBV6-1 and TRBJ2-7; 9 bases agree with TRBD1. The CDR3 covers 13 residues. J lost 6 bases, V lost 7 bases, and 7 bases had no gene match. CDR1 MNHNS and CDR2 SASEGT come from the germline V gene. The CDR3 here is CASTPGQGREQYF. The CDR3 region has the DNA TGTGCCAGCACTCCGGGACAGGGTCGCGAGCAGTACTTC.

This chain joins TRBV7-8 and TRBJ2-7, with D possibly TRBD1 on 5 matching bases. The germline CDR1 and CDR2 sequences are SGHVS and FQNEAQ. The CDR3 spans 14 residues. Trimming took 0 bases from V and 0 from J, leaving 6 bases between them. The CDR3 DNA is TGTGCCAGCAGCTTAGCAGGGGACTCCTACGAGCAGTACTTC. It codes for CASSLAGDSYEQYF.

The CDR3 sequence is CASSPRAALQETQYF. In DNA form, the CDR3 reads TGTGCCAGCAGCCCCCGGGCCGCACTTCAAGAGACCCAGTACTTC. The chain recombines TRBV7-2 with TRBJ2-5, with D uncertain. Trimming shortened V by 5 bases and J by 2 bases, and 15 bases separated the two germline ends. CDR3 size: 15 residues. CDR1 is SGHTA and CDR2 is FQGNSA in the germline V gene.

The rearrangement uses TRBV2 and TRBJ1-2; D unresolved. This CDR3 contains 16 residues. Trimming stripped 7 bases from V and 1 base from J, with 19 bases between. CDR1 SNHLY and CDR2 FYNNEI come from the germline V gene. CDR3 sequence reads: CASTKTMVPINYGYTF. CDR3 sequence (DNA): TGTGCCAGCACCAAAACCATGGTACCGATTAACTATGGCTACACCTTC.

V is TRBV14 and J is TRBJ2-3; a possible D gene is TRBD1 (5 bases). CDR1 is SGHDN and CDR2 is FVKESK in the germline V gene. The V end was cut by 3 bases, the J end by 5 bases, with 15 bases between. The CDR3 has 15 amino acids. The CDR3 region is CASSHIDSPLDTQYF. The DNA of the CDR3 is TGTGCCAGCAGCCATATCGACAGTCCGTTAGATACGCAGTATTTT.

The chain's CDR3 is CASSPPSSTGSYEQYF. The CDR3, as DNA: TGTGCCAGCTCACCACCTTCGAGTACAGGATCCTACGAGCAGTACTTC. The V and J genes are TRBV18 and TRBJ2-7; a possible D gene is TRBD1 (5 bases). Trimming took off 0 bases at V and 1 base at J, with 13 bases between the two ends. From germline, CDR1 is KGHSH and CDR2 LQKENI. The CDR3 covers 16 residues.

V is TRBV29-1 and J is TRBJ1-1; D is uncertain. Trimming removed 4 bases at V and 3 bases at J, with 6 bases between. The CDR3 extends over 11 amino acids. Germline V lookup: CDR1 SQVTM, CDR2 ANQGSEA. The DNA of the CDR3 is TGCAGCGTTGTAGTGTACACTGAAGCTTTCTTT. It specifies CSVVVYTEAFF.

V usage is TRBV6-1 and J usage is TRBJ2-5; D unresolved. Between the trimmed V and J ends, which lost 7 bases and 0 bases, there was a span of 9 bases. The CDR3 spans 13 residues. The germline V gene has CDR1 MNHNS and CDR2 SASEGT. Here the CDR3 reads CASNQEYQETQYF. The CDR3 DNA reads as TGTGCCAGCAACCAGGAGTACCAAGAGACCCAGTACTTC.

Of note for this clone: Other DNA sequences in this sample translate to the same CDR3. The chain has TRBV9 and TRBJ2-2; D is perhaps TRBD1 or TRBD2 (5 bases each). The germline CDR1 and CDR2 sequences are SGDLS and YYNGEE. This CDR3 comprises 14 residues. Trimming cost V 2 bases and J 2 bases, with 7 bases left between them. The CDR3 sequence is CASSVGGNTGELFF. The DNA for the CDR3 is TGTGCCAGCAGCGTTGGGGGAAACACCGGGGAGCTGTTTTTT.

Note on this clone: The sample holds other DNA sequences that translate to the same CDR3. V gene TRBV7-9 combines with J gene TRBJ1-1; unclear D gene. CDR1 is SEHNR and CDR2 is FQNEAQ in the germline V gene (reference sequence). The length of the CDR3 is 12 residues. Trimming took 1 base from V and 6 from J, leaving 6 bases between them. In DNA form, the CDR3 reads TGTGCCAGCAGCTTAGGGGAGTCTGAAGCTTTCTTT. It is translated as CASSLGESEAFF.

The V and J genes are TRBV11-3 and TRBJ1-1; weak D call: TRBD1 (5 bases). The CDR3 runs to 16 residues. The germline gives CDR1 SGHNT, CDR2 YENEEA. The V and J ends lost 1 base and 2 bases respectively, with 14 bases between them. The chain's CDR3 is CASSLGTGPGNTEAFF. The CDR3 DNA reads as TGTGCCAGCAGCTTAGGAACAGGCCCGGGCAACACTGAAGCTTTCTTT.

This chain links TRBV11-2 with TRBJ1-2; D might be TRBD1 (6 bases). CDR1 SGHAT and CDR2 FQNNGV come from the germline V gene. The germline V and J ends were trimmed by 5 bases and 4 bases, with 17 bases remaining between them. CDR3 size: 15 residues. The CDR3 sequence: CASSPLGAGGYGYTF. DNA for the CDR3: TGTGCCAGCAGCCCTCTGGGGGCAGGCGGCTATGGCTACACCTTC.

This clone was observed a few times. This chain's CDR3 is CASSLHSNTEAFF. The CDR3, as DNA: TGTGCCAGCAGCTTACACAGCAACACTGAAGCTTTCTTT. The chain links TRBV5-4 to TRBJ1-1, with no clear D. Trimming cost V 2 bases and J 2 bases, with 7 bases left between them. This CDR3 is built from 13 residues. Germline lookup yields CDR1 SGHNT and CDR2 YYREEE (reference sequence). Drawing the rest from reference TRBV5-4 and TRBJ1-1, the complete variable domain is ETGVTQSPTHLIKTRGQQVTLRCSSQSGHNTVSWYQQALGQGPQFIFQYYREEENGRGNFPPRFSGLQFPNYSSELNVNALELDDSALYLCASSLHSNTEAFFGQGTRLTVV.

CDR3: CASSVATSSQGAINSYEQYF. The CDR3 nucleotides are TGTGCCAGCAGCGTCGCCACCTCCTCACAGGGGGCGATCAACTCCTACGAGCAGTACTTC. The chain carries TRBV9 and TRBJ2-7, with 9 bases lining up with TRBD1. Germline CDR1 reads SGDLS; CDR2 reads YYNGEE. V shed 2 bases and J 0 bases; nucleotides not matched to a gene: 18. The CDR3 contains 20 residues.

This chain uses TRBV9 with TRBJ2-7; D gene uncertain. The CDR3 sequence is 13 residues long. The V end was cut by 0 bases, the J end by 6 bases, with 10 bases between. Germline V CDR1 and CDR2: SGDLS, YYNGEE. The CDR3 reads CASSVGVGGEQYF. The CDR3 region has the DNA TGTGCCAGCAGCGTAGGCGTCGGCGGCGAGCAGTACTTC.

As DNA, the CDR3 is TGCGCCAGCAGCCAAGCCCGGGGAGGGGGTAATGAAAAACTGTTTTTT. It specifies CASSQARGGGNEKLFF. The chain employs TRBV4-1 and TRBJ1-4; possible D gene TRBD1, 6 bases. The germline gives CDR1 MGHRA, CDR2 YSYEKL. Trimming shortened V by 1 base and J by 4 bases, and 13 bases separated the two germline ends. This CDR3 spans 16 amino acids.

V usage is TRBV5-4 and J usage is TRBJ2-1; maybe TRBD2 (5 bases). This CDR3 region has 15 residues. CDR1 is SGHNT and CDR2 is YYREEE in the germline V gene (reference sequence). V was shortened by 3 bases and J by 0 bases, with 10 bases between the two germline ends. The CDR3 here is CASSSWTVSYNEQFF. Written as DNA, the CDR3 is TGTGCCAGCAGCTCGTGGACTGTCTCCTACAATGAGCAGTTCTTC. The complete variable domain, with remaining parts taken from reference TRBV5-4 and TRBJ2-1, reads ETGVTQSPTHLIKTRGQQVTLRCSSQSGHNTVSWYQQALGQGPQFIFQYYREEENGRGNFPPRFSGLQFPNYSSELNVNALELDDSALYLCASSSWTVSYNEQFFGPGTRLTVL.